Reported below is one TCR beta chain. Its antigen is still unknown. The J segment lost 5 bases and the V segment lost 2 bases, leaving 7 bases of the junction unmatched. Germline CDR1 reads MNHEY; CDR2 reads SMNVEV (reference sequence). This CDR3 has 15 amino acids. Libraries were prepared by immunoSEQ multiplex PCR; TCRdb keeps only in-frame clonotypes and omits some of them. The sample lists 110,000 or so clones, about 85% occurring once. The entry originates in a study of cytomegalovirus exposure and HLA in healthy donors. Across the whole study: The 120 validation repertoires used the same platform as the 600 to 750 first-cohort repertoires (as reported by a later analysis). The study's findings and limits: The authors confirmed in vitro that a few CMV-associated chains were specific for CMV antigens.

Sequenced material: PBMCs. The clonotype comes from a man between 18 and 29 years old in good health and CMV-seropositive. V and J are TRBV27 and TRBJ2-3; 7 bases match TRBD2. The CDR3 DNA reads as TGTGCCAGCAGTTTAAGCGGGAAAACTAAAGATACGCAGTATTTT. Translated, it gives CASSLSGKTKDTQYF.